Listed below are T cell receptor beta chains from one sample, sequenced in a study of blood T cell dynamics during melanoma immunotherapy. The data were produced by immunoSEQ multiplex PCR, yet TCRdb's version contains in-frame clones alone and is incomplete. Altogether 6,000 to 8,500 clones are present, 70% to 90% being singletons, with the ten largest covering over 4%. The input for sequencing was blood, taken from a patient treated with checkpoint blockade. The receptors here all came from a human donor with melanoma. Both conserved end residues are part of each CDR3. A D gene is named only where the DNA matches it firmly. Size is omitted from some rows. Given values are once, few, many or a class for expanded clones.

TRBV15,.,.,TRBJ2-7,CATSRDMAGVYEQYF,TGTGCCACCAGCAGAGATATGGCAGGGGTCTACGAGCAGTACTTC
TRBV7-3,.,.,TRBJ1-1,CASSRKGDTEAFF,TGTGCCAGCAGCCGTAAAGGGGACACTGAAGCTTTCTTT
TRBV18,.,.,TRBJ1-2,CASSPPVSYGYTF,TGTGCCAGCTCACCACCGGTCAGCTATGGCTACACCTTC
TRBV5-6,.,.,TRBJ1-2,CASSPGVYGYTF,TGTGCCAGCAGCCCGGGGGTCTATGGCTACACCTTC
TRBV10-3,.,.,TRBJ2-5,CAISELQIQETQYF,TGTGCCATCAGTGAACTGCAAATACAAGAGACCCAGTACTTC
TRBV19,TRBD1,.,TRBJ1-5,CASWGQLSNQPQHF,TGTGCCAGCTGGGGACAGCTTAGCAATCAGCCCCAGCATTTT
TRBV5-1,TRBD1,.,TRBJ2-7,CASSAGQGSGLYEQYF,TGCGCCAGCAGCGCTGGACAGGGATCGGGCCTTTACGAGCAGTACTTC
TRBV30,.,once,TRBJ1-2,CAWSRLQGNYGYTF,TGTGCCTGGAGTCGACTACAGGGAAACTATGGCTACACCTTC
TRBV5-1,TRBD1,few,TRBJ1-5,CASSVDRDQPQHF,TGCGCCAGCAGCGTCGACAGGGATCAGCCCCAGCATTTT
TRBV5-1,.,few,TRBJ2-5,CASTSLGRETQYF,TGCGCCAGCACCTCACTAGGTCGAGAGACCCAGTACTTC
TRBV9,TRBD1,once,TRBJ1-2,CASSAGQGNYGYTF,TGTGCCAGCAGCGCCGGACAGGGAAACTATGGCTACACCTTC
TRBV1,.,few,TRBJ1-2,CTSSQGGQGLPYGYTF,TGCACCAGCAGCCAAGGGGGGCAGGGCCTCCCCTATGGCTACACCTTC
TRBV5-4,TRBD1,once,TRBJ1-1,CASSPETGRVAFF,TGTGCCAGCAGCCCTGAGACAGGGCGGGTGGCTTTCTTT
TRBV5-6,.,few,TRBJ1-5,CASSLANGYQPQHF,TGTGCCAGCAGCTTGGCCAATGGATATCAGCCCCAGCATTTT
TRBV9,TRBD1,.,TRBJ2-6,CASSPRTGIVLGANVLTF,TGTGCCAGCAGCCCCAGGACAGGGATCGTTCTTGGGGCCAACGTCCTGACTTTC
TRBV29-1,TRBD1,.,TRBJ1-1,CSVTTPGQGISEAFF,TGCAGCGTTACCACCCCGGGACAGGGGATCTCTGAAGCTTTCTTT
TRBV2,.,.,TRBJ1-1,CASSQFMNTEAFF,TGTGCCAGCAGTCAGTTTATGAACACTGAAGCTTTCTTT
TRBV7-2,TRBD1,.,TRBJ1-4,CASSLAGGTGSNEKLFF,TGTGCCAGCAGCTTAGCAGGCGGGACAGGGTCTAATGAAAAACTGTTTTTT
TRBV19,.,once,TRBJ2-7,CASRAQNGYEQYF,TGTGCCAGTAGGGCGCAGAACGGTTACGAGCAGTACTTC
TRBV28,TRBD1,.,TRBJ1-4,CASSLLGTGGEKLFF,TGTGCCAGCAGTTTATTGGGGACAGGAGGGGAAAAACTGTTTTTT
TRBV9,TRBD1,.,TRBJ1-2,CASSAGQGNYGYTF,TGTGCCAGTAGCGCCGGACAGGGAAACTATGGCTACACCTTC
TRBV5-6,.,.,TRBJ1-2,CASSFFSRGSYGYTF,TGTGCCAGCAGCTTTTTCTCCCGTGGGTCCTATGGCTACACCTTC
TRBV6-4,.,.,TRBJ2-1,CASSDELGSYNEQFF,TGTGCCAGCAGTGACGAGTTAGGCTCCTACAATGAGCAGTTCTTC
TRBV6-1,.,.,TRBJ1-1,CASSRQMNTEAFF,TGTGCCAGCAGTAGACAGATGAACACTGAAGCTTTCTTT
TRBV6-5,TRBD1,.,TRBJ1-3,CASSSDFTGGRNTIYF,TGTGCCAGCAGTTCAGACTTTACAGGGGGCAGAAACACCATATATTTT
TRBV7-3,.,once,TRBJ2-2,CASSLNWLGNTGELFF,TGTGCCAGCAGCTTAAATTGGCTGGGGAACACCGGGGAGCTGTTTTTT
TRBV30,.,.,TRBJ1-1,CAWSQVNTEAFF,TGTGCCTGGAGTCAGGTTAACACTGAAGCTTTCTTT
TRBV7-9,.,.,TRBJ1-1,CASSLFGGIPEAFF,TGTGCCAGCAGCTTATTTGGAGGGATCCCTGAAGCTTTCTTT
TRBV30,.,once,TRBJ2-6,CAWSVGSSGANVLTF,TGTGCCTGGAGTGTGGGAAGCTCTGGGGCCAACGTCCTGACTTTC
TRBV5-8,.,.,TRBJ1-4,CASSLIGATNEKLFF,TGTGCCAGCAGCTTAATAGGAGCAACTAATGAAAAACTGTTTTTT
TRBV19,.,few,TRBJ1-2,CASSISGSNGYTF,TGTGCCAGTAGTATCTCAGGGTCTAATGGCTACACCTTC
TRBV14,.,once,TRBJ1-1,CASSQVRGLGTEAFF,TGTGCCAGCAGCCAAGTGCGGGGGCTCGGCACTGAAGCTTTCTTT
TRBV28,.,.,TRBJ1-2,CASRSEGGYTF,TGTGCCAGCAGGTCCGAGGGTGGCTACACCTTC